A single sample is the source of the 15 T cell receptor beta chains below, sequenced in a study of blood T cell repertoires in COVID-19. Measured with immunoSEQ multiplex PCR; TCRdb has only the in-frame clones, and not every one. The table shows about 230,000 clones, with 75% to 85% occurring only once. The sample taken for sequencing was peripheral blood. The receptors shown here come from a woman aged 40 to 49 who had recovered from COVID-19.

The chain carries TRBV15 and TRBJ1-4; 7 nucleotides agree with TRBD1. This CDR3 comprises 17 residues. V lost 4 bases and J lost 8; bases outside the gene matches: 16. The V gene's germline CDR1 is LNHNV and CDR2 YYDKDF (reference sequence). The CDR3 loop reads CATSTEQITGAGEKLFF. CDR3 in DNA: TGTGCCACCAGCACAGAACAAATTACAGGGGCGGGAGAAAAACTGTTTTTT.

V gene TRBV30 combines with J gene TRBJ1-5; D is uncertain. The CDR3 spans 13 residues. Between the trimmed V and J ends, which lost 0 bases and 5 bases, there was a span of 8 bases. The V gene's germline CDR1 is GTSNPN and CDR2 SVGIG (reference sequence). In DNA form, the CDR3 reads TGTGCCTGGAGTGTTTTGAGTGATCAGCCCCAGCATTTT. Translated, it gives CAWSVLSDQPQHF. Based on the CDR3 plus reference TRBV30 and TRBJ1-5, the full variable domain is SQTIHQWPATLVQPVGSPLSLECTVEGTSNPNLYWYRQAAGRGLQLLFYSVGIGQISSEVPQNLSASRPQDRQFILSSKKLLLSDSGFYLCAWSVLSDQPQHFGDGTRLSIL.

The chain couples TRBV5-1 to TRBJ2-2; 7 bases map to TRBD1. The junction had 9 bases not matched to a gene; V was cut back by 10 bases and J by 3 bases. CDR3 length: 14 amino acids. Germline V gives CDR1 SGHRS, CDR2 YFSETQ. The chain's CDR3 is CASATGSDTGELFF. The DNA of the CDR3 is TGCGCCTCCGCGACAGGGAGTGACACCGGGGAGCTGTTTTTT.

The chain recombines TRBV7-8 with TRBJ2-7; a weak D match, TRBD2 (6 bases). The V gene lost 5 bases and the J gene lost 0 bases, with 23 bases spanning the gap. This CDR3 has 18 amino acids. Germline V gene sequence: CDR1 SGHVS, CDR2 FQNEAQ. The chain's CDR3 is CASSGAFLGGPSSYEQYF. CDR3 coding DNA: TGTGCCAGCAGCGGGGCGTTTCTCGGGGGTCCGAGCTCCTACGAGCAGTACTTC.

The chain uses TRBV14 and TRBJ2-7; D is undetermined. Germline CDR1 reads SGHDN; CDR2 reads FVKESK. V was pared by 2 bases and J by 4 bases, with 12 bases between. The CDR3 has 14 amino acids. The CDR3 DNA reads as TGTGCCAGCAGCCAAACCAGAGGCCCTTACGAGCAGTACTTC. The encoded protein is CASSQTRGPYEQYF.

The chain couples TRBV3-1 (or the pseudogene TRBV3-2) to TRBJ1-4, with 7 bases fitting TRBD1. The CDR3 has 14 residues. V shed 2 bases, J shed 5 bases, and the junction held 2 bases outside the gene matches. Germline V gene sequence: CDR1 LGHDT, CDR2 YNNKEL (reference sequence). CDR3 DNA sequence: TGTGCCAGCAGCCAACGGGACAGAAATGAAAAACTGTTTTTT. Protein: CASSQRDRNEKLFF.

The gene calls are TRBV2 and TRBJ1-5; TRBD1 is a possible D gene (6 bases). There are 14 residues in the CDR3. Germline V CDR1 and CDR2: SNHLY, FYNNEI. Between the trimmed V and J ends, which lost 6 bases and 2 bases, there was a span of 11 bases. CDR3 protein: CASSRGEGNQPQHF. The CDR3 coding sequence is TGTGCCAGCAGCAGGGGAGAGGGCAATCAGCCCCAGCATTTT. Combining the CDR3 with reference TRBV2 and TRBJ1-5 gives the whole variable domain EPEVTQTPSHQVTQMGQEVILRCVPISNHLYFYWYRQILGQKVEFLVSFYNNEISEKSEIFDDQFSVERPDGSNFTLKIRSTKLEDSAMYFCASSRGEGNQPQHFGDGTRLSIL.

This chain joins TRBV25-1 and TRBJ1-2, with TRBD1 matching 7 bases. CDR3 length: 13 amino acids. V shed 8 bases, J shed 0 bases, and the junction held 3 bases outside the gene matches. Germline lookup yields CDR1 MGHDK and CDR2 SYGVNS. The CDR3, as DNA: TGTGCCAGCCTCAGGGGGGCTAACTATGGCTACACCTTC. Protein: CASLRGANYGYTF.

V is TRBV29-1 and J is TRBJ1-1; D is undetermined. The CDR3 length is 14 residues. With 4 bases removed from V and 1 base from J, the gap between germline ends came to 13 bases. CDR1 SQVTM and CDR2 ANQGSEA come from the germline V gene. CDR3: CSVVVRRPNTEAFF. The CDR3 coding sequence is TGCAGCGTTGTAGTGCGCAGGCCGAACACTGAAGCTTTCTTT.

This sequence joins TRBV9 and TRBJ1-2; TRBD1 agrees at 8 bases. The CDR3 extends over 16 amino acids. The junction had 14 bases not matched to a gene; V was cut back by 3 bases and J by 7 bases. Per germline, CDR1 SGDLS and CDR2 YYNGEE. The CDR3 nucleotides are TGTGCCAGCAGCGCTTGGGTGGTGGACAGGGAGGGTGGCTACACCTTC. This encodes CASSAWVVDREGGYTF.

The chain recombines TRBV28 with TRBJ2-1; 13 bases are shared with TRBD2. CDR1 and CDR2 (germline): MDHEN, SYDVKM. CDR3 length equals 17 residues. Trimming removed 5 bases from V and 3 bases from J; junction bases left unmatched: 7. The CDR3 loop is CASSVLAGGPGYNEQFF. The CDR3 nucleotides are TGTGCCAGCAGTGTACTAGCGGGGGGGCCTGGCTACAATGAGCAGTTCTTC.

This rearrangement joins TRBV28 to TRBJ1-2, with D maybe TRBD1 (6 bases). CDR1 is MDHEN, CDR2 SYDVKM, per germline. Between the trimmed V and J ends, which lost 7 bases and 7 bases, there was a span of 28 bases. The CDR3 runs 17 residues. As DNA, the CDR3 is TGTGCCAGCATCCCTTCCTGGGGGTCTTCAGGGGAAGTTGGCTACACCTTC. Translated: CASIPSWGSSGEVGYTF.

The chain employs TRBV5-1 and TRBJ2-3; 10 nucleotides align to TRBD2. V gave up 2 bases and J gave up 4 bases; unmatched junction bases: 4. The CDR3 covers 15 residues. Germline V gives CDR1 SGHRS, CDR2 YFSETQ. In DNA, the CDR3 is TGCGCCAGCAGCTTCTCTAGCGGGGGCGCAGATACGCAGTATTTT. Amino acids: CASSFSSGGADTQYF.

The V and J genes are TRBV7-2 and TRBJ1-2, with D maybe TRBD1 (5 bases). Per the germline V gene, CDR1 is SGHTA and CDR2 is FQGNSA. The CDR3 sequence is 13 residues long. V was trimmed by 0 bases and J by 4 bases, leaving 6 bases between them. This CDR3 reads CASSLARAYGYTF. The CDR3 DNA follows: TGTGCCAGCAGCTTAGCCAGGGCCTATGGCTACACCTTC. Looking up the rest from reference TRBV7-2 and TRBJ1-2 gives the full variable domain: GAGVSQSPSNKVTEKGKDVELRCDPISGHTALYWYRQSLGQGLEFLIYFQGNSAPDKSGLPSDRFSAERTGGSVSTLTIQRTQQEDSAVYLCASSLARAYGYTFGSGTRLTVV.

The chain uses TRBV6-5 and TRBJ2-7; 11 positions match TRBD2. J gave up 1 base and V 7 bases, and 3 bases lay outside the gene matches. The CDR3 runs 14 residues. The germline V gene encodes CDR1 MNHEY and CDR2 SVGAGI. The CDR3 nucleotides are TGTGCCAGCATCAGACTAGCGGGGTCCTACGAGCAGTACTTC. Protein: CASIRLAGSYEQYF.